This T cell receptor beta chain was recorded in a study of T cells in Graves' hyperthyroidism and ophthalmopathy. Study-wide results and limits: The blood repertoire included most of the expanded thyroid clonotypes above 0.001.

This clonotype was found many times. Its target is unknown. Template material for amplifying TCR beta CDR3 regions consisted of RNA transcripts. The primer set for the first-round RT-PCR of the TCR CDR3 was HTBI. One entry per CDR3 protein results from TCRdb running MiXCR on the multiplex PCR reads. The table records 300,000 to 450,000 distinct CDR3 sequences, 13% of them present only once. The length of the CDR3 is 13 residues. V dropped 6 bases and J dropped 4 bases, with 11 bases sitting between them. Sequenced sample: blood. This TCR derives from a man aged 25 to 40 with Graves' hyperthyroidism that later progressed to Graves' ophthalmopathy. V is TRBV12-3 or TRBV12-4 and J is TRBJ2-3; no clear D gene. CDR3 in amino acids: CASRTNSADTQYF. The CDR3 DNA reads as TGTGCCAGCAGAACTAACAGCGCAGATACGCAGTATTTT.